What follows are 11 T cell receptor beta chains derived from one specimen sequenced in a study of blood T cell repertoires in COVID-19. Here immunoSEQ multiplex PCR was the method, and the copy in TCRdb shows in-frame clones only, minus some. Altogether approximately 150,000 clones are present, about 87% being singletons, with the ten largest covering around 38%. The specimen sequenced was peripheral blood. The receptor source for this set is a man aged 50 to 59 who had recovered from COVID-19.

This chain uses TRBV18 with TRBJ2-5, with 9 bases matching TRBD1. Unmatched junction bases numbered 8, after V lost 1 base and J lost 5 bases. The CDR3 has 16 amino acids. From germline, CDR1 is KGHSH and CDR2 LQKENI. The CDR3 is CASSPRTGQGTETQYF. The CDR3 bases are TGTGCCAGCTCACCACGTACGGGACAGGGTACGGAGACCCAGTACTTC.

The V gene is TRBV9, the J gene TRBJ1-1; D might be TRBD1 (5 bases). V was cut by 0 bases and J by 6 bases, with 9 bases left in between. Germline V gene data show CDR1 as SGDLS and CDR2 as YYNGEE. The CDR3 extends over 13 amino acids. CDR3 loop: CASSVAGSAEAFF. CDR3 nucleotide sequence: TGTGCCAGCAGCGTAGCAGGGTCGGCTGAAGCTTTCTTT. Full variable domain (outside the CDR3, taken from reference TRBV9 and TRBJ1-1): DSGVTQTPKHLITATGQRVTLRCSPRSGDLSVYWYQQSLDQGLQFLIQYYNGEERAKGNILERFSAQQFPDLHSELNLSSLELGDSALYFCASSVAGSAEAFFGQGTRLTVV.

This chain links TRBV4-3 with TRBJ1-2, with TRBD1 identical over 9 bases. Germline lookup yields CDR1 LGHNA and CDR2 YSLEER. The V gene end was trimmed by 1 base and the J gene end by 4 bases; junction bases not matched to a gene: 10. This CDR3 comprises 17 residues. The CDR3: CASSQGGTGSGPYGYTF. CDR3 DNA sequence: TGCGCCAGCAGCCAAGGGGGGACAGGGTCGGGGCCCTATGGCTACACCTTC.

V is TRBV6-2 or TRBV6-3 and J is TRBJ1-5; tentatively, D is TRBD1 (6 bases). V was trimmed by 6 bases and J by 5 bases, leaving 17 bases between them. Germline V gives CDR1 MNHEY, CDR2 SVGEGT. There are 15 residues in the CDR3. The CDR3 spells CASSKRTVSDQPQHF. CDR3 in DNA: TGTGCCAGCAGCAAAAGGACAGTTAGTGATCAGCCCCAGCATTTT.

The genes are TRBV6-5 and TRBJ2-2; unclear D gene. CDR1 is MNHEY, CDR2 SVGAGI, per germline. The CDR3 totals 12 residues. Between the trimmed V and J ends, which lost 5 bases and 6 bases, there was a span of 7 bases. The CDR3 DNA is TGTGCCAGCAGTAAATATGCCGGGGAGCTGTTTTTT. Translating it yields CASSKYAGELFF.

The count of this clone is one. The chain uses TRBV6-2 or TRBV6-3 and TRBJ2-3, with TRBD2 matching 7 bases. Germline CDR1 is MNHEY and CDR2 is SVGEGT. Losses at the gene ends were 4 bases for V and 2 bases for J; bases not matched to a gene: 12. CDR3 length equals 17 residues. The CDR3 region is CASSFEERGGNTDTQYF. In DNA, the CDR3 is TGTGCCAGCAGTTTTGAAGAGCGGGGAGGAAACACAGATACGCAGTATTTT.

This chain connects TRBV6-5 to TRBJ1-1, with TRBD1 matching 7 bases. CDR3 length: 14 residues. The trim removed 6 bases at V and 1 base at J, leaving 5 bases unmatched. Germline V gives CDR1 MNHEY, CDR2 SVGAGI. DNA of the CDR3: TGTGCCAGCAGCCTGACAGGGTCGAACACTGAAGCTTTCTTT. Translating gives CASSLTGSNTEAFF.

This chain uses TRBV11-3 with TRBJ1-1; D might be TRBD1 (5 bases). V lost 1 base, J lost 6 bases, and 15 bases lay in between. The germline CDR1 and CDR2 sequences are SGHNT and YENEEA. The CDR3 sequence is 15 residues long. CDR3 nucleotide sequence: TGTGCCAGCAGCTTAGGAGTCCAGGGACTCGCTGAAGCTTTCTTT. Translated, it gives CASSLGVQGLAEAFF.

The V and J genes are TRBV2 and TRBJ2-5; 7 bases match TRBD2. This CDR3 has 16 residues. Germline loops: CDR1 SNHLY, CDR2 FYNNEI. The junction had 13 bases not matched to a gene; V was cut back by 4 bases and J by 5 bases. Written as DNA, the CDR3 is TGTGCCAGCAGTGCAGGGCCGAGCGGGGAGGGGGAGACCCAGTACTTC. It specifies CASSAGPSGEGETQYF.

This chain links TRBV5-1 with TRBJ2-1; 11 bases map to TRBD1. V trimming: 4 bases; J trimming: 6 bases; junction bases outside the gene matches: 3. The CDR3 is made up of 14 amino acids. CDR1 is SGHRS, CDR2 YFSETQ, per germline. The CDR3 protein is CASSKGQGVNEQFF. CDR3 nucleotides: TGCGCCAGCAGCAAGGGACAGGGGGTCAATGAGCAGTTCTTC.

The chain employs TRBV4-3 and TRBJ2-5; D is unresolved. Trimming left V 2 bases short and J 6 bases short, with 13 bases between. CDR1 and CDR2 from the germline V gene are LGHNA and YSLEER. This CDR3 is built from 14 residues. In DNA, the CDR3 is TGCGCCAGCAGCCAAAGGCCCACTAAGAAGACCCAGTACTTC. Residues: CASSQRPTKKTQYF.